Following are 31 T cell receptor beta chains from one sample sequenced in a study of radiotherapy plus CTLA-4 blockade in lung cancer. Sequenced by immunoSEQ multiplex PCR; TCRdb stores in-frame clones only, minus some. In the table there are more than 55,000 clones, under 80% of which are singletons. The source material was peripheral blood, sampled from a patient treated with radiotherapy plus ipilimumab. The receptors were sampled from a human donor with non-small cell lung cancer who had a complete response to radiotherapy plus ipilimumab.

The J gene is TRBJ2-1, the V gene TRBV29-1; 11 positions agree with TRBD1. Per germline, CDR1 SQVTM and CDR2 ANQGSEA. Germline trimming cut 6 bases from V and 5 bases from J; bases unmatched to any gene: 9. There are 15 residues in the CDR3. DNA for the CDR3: TGCAGCGTCGGGACAGGGGGTTTCCGGGACAATGAGCAGTTCTTC. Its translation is CSVGTGGFRDNEQFF.

CDR3 DNA sequence: TGTGCCAGCAGAGATGGGGACAGGGGGGCCACTGAAGCTTTCTTT. Translated, it gives CASRDGDRGATEAFF. V and J are TRBV27 and TRBJ1-1; TRBD1 matches at 11 bases. V shed 6 bases, J shed 4 bases, and the junction held 7 bases outside the gene matches. Looked up from germline, CDR1 is MNHEY and CDR2 is SMNVEV (reference sequence). The CDR3 consists of 15 residues.

The CDR3 DNA reads TGTGCCAGCAGTGAACGCGTCCAAGAGACCCAGTACTTC. Its translation: CASSERVQETQYF. The chain has TRBV2 and TRBJ2-5; D is unclear. Trimming removed 2 bases at V and 1 base at J, with 5 bases between. This CDR3 contains 13 residues. Per germline, CDR1 SNHLY and CDR2 FYNNEI.

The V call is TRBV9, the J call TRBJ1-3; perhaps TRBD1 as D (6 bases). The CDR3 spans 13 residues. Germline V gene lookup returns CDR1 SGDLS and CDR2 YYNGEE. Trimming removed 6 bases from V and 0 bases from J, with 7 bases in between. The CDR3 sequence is CASKGVSGNTIYF. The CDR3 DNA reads TGTGCCAGCAAGGGGGTCTCTGGAAACACCATATATTTT.

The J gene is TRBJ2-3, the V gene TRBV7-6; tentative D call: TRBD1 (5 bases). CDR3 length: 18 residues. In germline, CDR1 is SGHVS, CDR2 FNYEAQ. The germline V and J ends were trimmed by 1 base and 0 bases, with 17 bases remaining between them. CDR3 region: CASSLELVGAGSTDTQYF. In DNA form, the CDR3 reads TGTGCCAGCAGCTTAGAGTTGGTAGGGGCAGGAAGCACAGATACGCAGTATTTT.

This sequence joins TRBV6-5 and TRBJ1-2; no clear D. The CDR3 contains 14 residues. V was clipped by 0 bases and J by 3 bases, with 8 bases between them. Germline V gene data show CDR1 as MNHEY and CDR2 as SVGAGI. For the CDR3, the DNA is TGTGCCAGCAGTTACTCGAAGGCGGACTATGGCTACACCTTC. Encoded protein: CASSYSKADYGYTF.

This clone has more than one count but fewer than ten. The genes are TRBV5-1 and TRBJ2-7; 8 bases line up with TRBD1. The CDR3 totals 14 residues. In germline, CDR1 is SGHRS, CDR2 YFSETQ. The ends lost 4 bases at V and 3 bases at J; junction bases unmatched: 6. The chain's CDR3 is CASSPTGVGYEQYF. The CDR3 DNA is TGCGCCAGCAGCCCGACAGGGGTAGGCTACGAGCAGTACTTC. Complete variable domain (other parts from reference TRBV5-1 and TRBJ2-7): KAGVTQTPRYLIKTRGQQVTLSCSPISGHRSVSWYQQTPGQGLQFLFEYFSETQRNKGNFPGRFSGRQFSNSRSEMNVSTLELGDSALYLCASSPTGVGYEQYFGPGTRLTVT.

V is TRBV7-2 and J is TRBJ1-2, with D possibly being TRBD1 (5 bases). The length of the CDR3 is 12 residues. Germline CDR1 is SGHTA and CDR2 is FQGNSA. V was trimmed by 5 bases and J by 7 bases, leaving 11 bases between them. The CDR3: CASSPRGAGYTF. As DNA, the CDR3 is TGTGCCAGCAGCCCTCGCGGGGCTGGCTACACCTTC.

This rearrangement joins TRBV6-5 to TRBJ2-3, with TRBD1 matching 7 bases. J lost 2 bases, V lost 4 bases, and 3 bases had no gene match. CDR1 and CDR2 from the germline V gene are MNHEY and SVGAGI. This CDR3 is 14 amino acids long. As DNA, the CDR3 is TGTGCCAGCAGTTCCGGGACAGTCACAGATACGCAGTATTTT. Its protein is CASSSGTVTDTQYF.

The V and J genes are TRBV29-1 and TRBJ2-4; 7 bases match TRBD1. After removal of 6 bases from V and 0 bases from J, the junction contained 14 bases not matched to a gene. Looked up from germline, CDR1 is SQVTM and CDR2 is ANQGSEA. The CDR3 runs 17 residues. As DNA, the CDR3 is TGCAGCGTGCCCGGCCCGACAGGGAGCTTAGCCAAAAACATTCAGTACTTC. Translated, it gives CSVPGPTGSLAKNIQYF.

The CDR3 DNA reads as TGCGCCAGCAGCTTGGCCAACCTAGTTGAGCAGTTCTTC. Translating it yields CASSLANLVEQFF. The rearrangement joins TRBV5-1 to TRBJ2-1; D is ambiguous. Germline loops: CDR1 SGHRS, CDR2 YFSETQ. The V gene lost 0 bases and the J gene lost 9 bases, with 10 bases spanning the gap. The CDR3 is made up of 13 amino acids.

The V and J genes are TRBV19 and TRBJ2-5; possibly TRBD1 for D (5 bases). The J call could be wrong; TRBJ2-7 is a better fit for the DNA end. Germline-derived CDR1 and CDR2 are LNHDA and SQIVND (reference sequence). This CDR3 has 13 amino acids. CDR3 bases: TGTGCCAGTAGTGGTCCAGGGTTCTACGAGCAGTACTTC. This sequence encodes CASSGPGFYEQYF.

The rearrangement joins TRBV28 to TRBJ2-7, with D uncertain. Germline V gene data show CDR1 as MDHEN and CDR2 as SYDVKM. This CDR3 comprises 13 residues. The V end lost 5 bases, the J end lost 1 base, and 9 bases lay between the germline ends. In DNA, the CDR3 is TGTGCCAGCAGTCTCTCCAGATCCTACGAGCAGTACTTC. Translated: CASSLSRSYEQYF.

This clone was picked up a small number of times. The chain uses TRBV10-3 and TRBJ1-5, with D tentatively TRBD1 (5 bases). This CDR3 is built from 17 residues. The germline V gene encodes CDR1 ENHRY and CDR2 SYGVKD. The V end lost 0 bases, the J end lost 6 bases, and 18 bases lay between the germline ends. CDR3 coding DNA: TGTGCCATCAGTGAGTCTCGGGGAGGGCAGGGCGGTCAGCCCCAGCATTTT. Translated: CAISESRGGQGGQPQHF.

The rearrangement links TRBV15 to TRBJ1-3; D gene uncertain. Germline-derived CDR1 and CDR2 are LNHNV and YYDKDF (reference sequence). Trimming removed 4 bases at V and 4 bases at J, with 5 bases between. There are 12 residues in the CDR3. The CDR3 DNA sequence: TGTGCCACCAGCACTCAGGGAAACACCATATATTTT. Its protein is CATSTQGNTIYF.

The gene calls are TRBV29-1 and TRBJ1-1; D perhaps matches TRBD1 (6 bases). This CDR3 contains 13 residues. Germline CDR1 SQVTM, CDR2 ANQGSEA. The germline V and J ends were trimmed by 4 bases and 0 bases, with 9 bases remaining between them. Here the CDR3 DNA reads TGCAGCGTTGCTCAGGGGATGAACACTGAAGCTTTCTTT. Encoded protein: CSVAQGMNTEAFF.

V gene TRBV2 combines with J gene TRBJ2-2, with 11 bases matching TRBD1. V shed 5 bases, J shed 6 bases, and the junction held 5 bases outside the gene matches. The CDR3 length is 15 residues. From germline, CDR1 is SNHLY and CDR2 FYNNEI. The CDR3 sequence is CASSPGGQGAGELFF. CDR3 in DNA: TGTGCCAGCAGTCCCGGGGGACAGGGGGCCGGGGAGCTGTTTTTT.

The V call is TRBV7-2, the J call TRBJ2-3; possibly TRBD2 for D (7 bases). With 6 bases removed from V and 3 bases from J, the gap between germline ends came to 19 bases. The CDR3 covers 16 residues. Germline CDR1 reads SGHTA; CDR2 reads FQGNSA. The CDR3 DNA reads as TGTGCCAGCAGACGGGGGGCAGGGGCAGGGACAGATACGCAGTATTTT. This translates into CASRRGAGAGTDTQYF.

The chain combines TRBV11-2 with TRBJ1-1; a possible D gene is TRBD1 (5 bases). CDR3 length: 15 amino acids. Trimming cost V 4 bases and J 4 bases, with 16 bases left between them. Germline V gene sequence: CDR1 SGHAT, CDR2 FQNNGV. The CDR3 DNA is TGTGCCAGCAGCTACCGATATAAGGGGCTCACTGAAGCTTTCTTT. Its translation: CASSYRYKGLTEAFF.

The CDR3 DNA reads TGTGCCAGCAGTTCTGGGGGTACAGGGATTGAAAAACTGTTTTTT. Amino acid sequence: CASSSGGTGIEKLFF. This chain uses TRBV6-5 with TRBJ1-4; possible D gene TRBD1, 6 bases. In germline, CDR1 is MNHEY, CDR2 SVGAGI. The length of the CDR3 is 15 residues. Trimming shortened V by 4 bases and J by 7 bases, and 16 bases separated the two germline ends.

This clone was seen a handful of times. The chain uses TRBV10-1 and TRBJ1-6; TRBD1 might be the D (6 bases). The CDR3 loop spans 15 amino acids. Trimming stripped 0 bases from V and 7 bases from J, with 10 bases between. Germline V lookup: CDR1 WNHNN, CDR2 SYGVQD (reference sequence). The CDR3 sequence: CASSESGAGNSPLHF. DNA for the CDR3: TGCGCCAGCAGTGAGTCGGGGGCAGGGAATTCACCCCTCCACTTT.

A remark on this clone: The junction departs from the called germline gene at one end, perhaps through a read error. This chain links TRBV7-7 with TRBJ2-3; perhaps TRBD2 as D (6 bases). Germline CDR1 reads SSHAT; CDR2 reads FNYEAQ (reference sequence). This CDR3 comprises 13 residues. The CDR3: CASSSGGADTQYF. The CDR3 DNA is TGTGCTAGCAGCAGTGGAGGGGCAGATACGCAGTATTTT.

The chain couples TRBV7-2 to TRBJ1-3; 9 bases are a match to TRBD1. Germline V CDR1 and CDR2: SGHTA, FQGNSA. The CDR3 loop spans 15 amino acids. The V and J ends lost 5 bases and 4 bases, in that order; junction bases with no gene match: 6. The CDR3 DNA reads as TGTGCCAGCAGCCGACAGGGGGTTACGGGAAACACCATATATTTT. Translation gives CASSRQGVTGNTIYF. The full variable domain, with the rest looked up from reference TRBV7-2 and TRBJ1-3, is GAGVSQSPSNKVTEKGKDVELRCDPISGHTALYWYRQSLGQGLEFLIYFQGNSAPDKSGLPSDRFSAERTGGSVSTLTIQRTQQEDSAVYLCASSRQGVTGNTIYFGEGSWLTVV.

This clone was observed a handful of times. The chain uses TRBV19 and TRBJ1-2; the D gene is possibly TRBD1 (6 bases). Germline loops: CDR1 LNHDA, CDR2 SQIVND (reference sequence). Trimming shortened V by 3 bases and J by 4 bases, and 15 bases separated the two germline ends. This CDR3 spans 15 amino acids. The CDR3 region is CASSISNRAFYGYTF. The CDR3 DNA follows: TGTGCCAGTAGTATTTCCAACAGGGCCTTCTATGGCTACACCTTC.

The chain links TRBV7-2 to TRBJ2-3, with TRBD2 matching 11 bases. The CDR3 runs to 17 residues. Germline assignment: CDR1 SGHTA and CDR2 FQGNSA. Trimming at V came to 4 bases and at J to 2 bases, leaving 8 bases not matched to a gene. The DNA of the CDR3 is TGTGCCAGCAGCTCCCGGACTAGCGGGTCTTACACAGATACGCAGTATTTT. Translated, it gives CASSSRTSGSYTDTQYF.

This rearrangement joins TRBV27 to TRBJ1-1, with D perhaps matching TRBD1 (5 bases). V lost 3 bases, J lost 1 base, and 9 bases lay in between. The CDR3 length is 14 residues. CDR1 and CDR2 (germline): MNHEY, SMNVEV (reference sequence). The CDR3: CASSFPGSNTEAFF. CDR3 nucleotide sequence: TGTGCCAGCAGTTTCCCAGGGTCGAACACTGAAGCTTTCTTT.

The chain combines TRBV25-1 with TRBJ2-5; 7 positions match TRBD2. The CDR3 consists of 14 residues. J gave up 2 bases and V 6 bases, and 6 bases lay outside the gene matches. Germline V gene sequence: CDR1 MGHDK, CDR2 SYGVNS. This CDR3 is CASSLAGVQETQYF. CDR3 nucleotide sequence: TGTGCCAGCAGCTTGGCGGGAGTTCAAGAGACCCAGTACTTC.

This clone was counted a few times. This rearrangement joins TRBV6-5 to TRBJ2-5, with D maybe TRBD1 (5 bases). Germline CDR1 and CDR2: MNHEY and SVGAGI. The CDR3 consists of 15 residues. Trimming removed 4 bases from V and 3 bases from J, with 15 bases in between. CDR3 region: CASSSQPGREETQYF. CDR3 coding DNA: TGTGCCAGCAGTTCCCAGCCGGGCAGGGAAGAGACCCAGTACTTC.

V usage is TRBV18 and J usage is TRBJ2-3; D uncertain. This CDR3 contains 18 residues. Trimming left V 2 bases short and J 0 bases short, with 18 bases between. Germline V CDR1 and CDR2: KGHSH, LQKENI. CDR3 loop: CASSPSETPRRSTDTQYF. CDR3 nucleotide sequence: TGTGCCAGCTCACCATCGGAGACCCCGCGAAGAAGCACAGATACGCAGTATTTT.

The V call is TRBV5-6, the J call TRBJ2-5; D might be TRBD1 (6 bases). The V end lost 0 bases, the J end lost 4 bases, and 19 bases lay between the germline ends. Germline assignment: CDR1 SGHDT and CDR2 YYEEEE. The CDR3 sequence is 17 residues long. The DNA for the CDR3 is TGTGCCAGCAGCTTGGGTACAGGGAAGGGGTCAGGAGAGACCCAGTACTTC. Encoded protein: CASSLGTGKGSGETQYF.

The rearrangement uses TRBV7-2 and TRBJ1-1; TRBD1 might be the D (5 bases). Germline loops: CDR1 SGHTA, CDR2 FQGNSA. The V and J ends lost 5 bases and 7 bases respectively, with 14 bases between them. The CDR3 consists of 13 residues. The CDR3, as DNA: TGTGCCAGCAGCCCCCGGGGGGGTGATGAAGCTTTCTTT. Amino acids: CASSPRGGDEAFF.